This TCR beta chain derives from a study of cytomegalovirus exposure and HLA in healthy donors. The ends lost 2 bases at V and 5 bases at J; junction bases unmatched: 6. The CDR3 extends over 15 amino acids. Germline CDR1 reads MGHRA; CDR2 reads YSYEKL. This PCR relied on a set of 60 Vbeta primers and 13 Jbeta primers. The data were produced by immunoSEQ multiplex PCR, yet TCRdb's version contains in-frame clones alone and is incomplete. The table shows 30,000 to 45,000 clones, with around 83% occurring only once. This clone showed up just a few times. Its antigen is not known. Study observations and caveats: Rates of TCR association differed by HLA locus in a later analysis, with DRB1 highest and HLA-C lowest. In a later analysis, productive TCRs from donors in an Asian-associated ancestry cluster reportedly carried fewer N-insertions than the cohort mean.

This receptor was obtained from a woman aged 18-29 years in good health and CMV-seronegative. The chain recombines TRBV4-1 with TRBJ2-7; 10 bases align to TRBD1. The sample comprised PBMCs. The CDR3 protein is CASSQTGTGAHEQYF. Written as DNA, the CDR3 is TGCGCCAGCAGCCAAACCGGGACAGGGGCTCACGAGCAGTACTTC.